This TCR beta chain was sequenced in a study of T cells in Graves' hyperthyroidism and ophthalmopathy. Study results and caveats: Among clonotypes expanded in thyroid above 0.001, most were also found in blood.

This clonotype was counted ten times or more. What it recognizes is unknown. The source material, RNA transcripts, was used to amplify TCR beta CDR3 regions. A set of HTBI primers served as the primers for a first-round RT-PCR of the TCR CDR3. TCRdb re-analysed the multiplex PCR reads in MiXCR, keeping a single row per CDR3 protein. The repertoire has 450,000 to 650,000 distinct CDR3 sequences, roughly 20% of them found once; the top ten carry 26%. A lack of ophthalmopathy progression within 18 months defined stable Graves' hyperthyroidism. Every diagnosis used clinical symptoms, serum thyroxine and TRAb, thyroid ultrasound and orbital computed tomography. Isolation of PBMCs was performed on 8.5 to 10 ml fresh peripheral blood. The sequence was obtained from a man between 18 and 35 years old with Graves' hyperthyroidism. Sequencing was done on a sample of blood.

The chain's CDR3 is CASSPGLAEGGELFF. The CDR3 coding sequence is TGTGCCAGTTCCCCGGGACTAGCGGAAGGCGGGGAGCTGTTTTTT. V gene TRBV9 combines with J gene TRBJ2-2, with 11 bases matching TRBD2. This CDR3 is 15 amino acids long. The V gene's germline CDR1 is SGDLS and CDR2 YYNGEE. The J segment lost 7 bases and the V segment lost 8 bases, leaving 10 bases of the junction unmatched.